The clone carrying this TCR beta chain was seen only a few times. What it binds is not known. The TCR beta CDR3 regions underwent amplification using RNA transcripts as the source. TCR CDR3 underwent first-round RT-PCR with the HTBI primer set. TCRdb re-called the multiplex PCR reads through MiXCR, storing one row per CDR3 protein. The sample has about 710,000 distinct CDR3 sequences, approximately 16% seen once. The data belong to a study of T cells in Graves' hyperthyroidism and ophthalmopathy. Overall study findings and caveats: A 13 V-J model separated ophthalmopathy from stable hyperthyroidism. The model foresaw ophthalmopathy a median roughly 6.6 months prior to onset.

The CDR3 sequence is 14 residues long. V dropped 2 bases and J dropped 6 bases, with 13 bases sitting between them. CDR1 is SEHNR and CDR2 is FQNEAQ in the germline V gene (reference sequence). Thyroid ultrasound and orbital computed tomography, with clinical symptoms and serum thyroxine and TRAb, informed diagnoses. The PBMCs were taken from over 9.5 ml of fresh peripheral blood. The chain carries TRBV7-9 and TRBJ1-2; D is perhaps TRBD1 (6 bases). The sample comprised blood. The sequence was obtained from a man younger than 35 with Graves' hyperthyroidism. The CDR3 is CASSLFEGQDGYTF. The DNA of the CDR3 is TGTGCCAGCAGCTTATTTGAGGGACAAGATGGCTACACCTTC.